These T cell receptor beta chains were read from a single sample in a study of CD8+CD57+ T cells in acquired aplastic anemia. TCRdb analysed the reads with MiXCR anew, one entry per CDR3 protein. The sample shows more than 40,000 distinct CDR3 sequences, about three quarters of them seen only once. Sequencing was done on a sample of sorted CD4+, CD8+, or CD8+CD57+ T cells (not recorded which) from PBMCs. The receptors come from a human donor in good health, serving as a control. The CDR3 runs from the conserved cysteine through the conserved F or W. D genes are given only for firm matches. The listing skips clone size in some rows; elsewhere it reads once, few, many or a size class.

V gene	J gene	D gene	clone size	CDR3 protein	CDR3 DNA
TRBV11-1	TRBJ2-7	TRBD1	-	CASSPIGQGGSEQYF	TGTGCCAGCAGCCCTATTGGACAGGGTGGGAGCGAGCAGTACTTC
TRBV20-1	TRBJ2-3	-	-	CSARPLGRNTDTQYF	TGCAGTGCTAGACCCCTGGGGCGCAACACAGATACGCAGTATTTT
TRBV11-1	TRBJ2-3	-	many	CASSLFGGRLGEDTQYF	TGTGCCAGCAGCTTATTTGGGGGGCGCTTAGGAGAAGATACGCAGTATTTT
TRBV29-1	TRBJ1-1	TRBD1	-	CSVEDLDRGQVTEAFF	TGCAGCGTTGAAGATCTCGACAGGGGGCAAGTCACTGAAGCTTTCTTT
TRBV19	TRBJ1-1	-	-	CASSKSENLNTEAFF	TGTGCCAGTAGTAAATCTGAGAACCTGAACACTGAAGCTTTCTTT
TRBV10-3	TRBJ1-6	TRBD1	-	CAISGGTAQYSPLHF	TGTGCCATCAGTGGCGGGACAGCGCAATATTCACCCCTCCACTTT
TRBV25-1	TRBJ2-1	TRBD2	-	CASSEALAGYNEQFF	TGTGCCAGCAGTGAGGCGCTAGCGGGATACAATGAGCAGTTCTTC
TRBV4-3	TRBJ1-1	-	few	CASSQDGRAEAFF	TGCGCCAGCAGCCAAGATGGGAGGGCTGAAGCTTTCTTT
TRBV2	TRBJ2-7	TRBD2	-	CASRAGLAGGREQYF	TGTGCCAGCAGGGCTGGACTAGCGGGAGGGCGCGAGCAGTACTTC
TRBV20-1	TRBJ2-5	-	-	CSARGSRDPTQYF	TGCAGTGCTAGGGGGAGTAGGGATCCGACCCAGTACTTC
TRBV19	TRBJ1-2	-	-	CASTAVGGGYTF	TGTGCCAGTACCGCAGTGGGGGGCGGCTACACCTTC
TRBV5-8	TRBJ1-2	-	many	CASSNEQSVPYGYTF	TGTGCCAGCAGCAATGAACAGTCCGTGCCCTATGGCTACACCTTC
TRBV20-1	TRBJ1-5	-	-	CSARDQDPHQPQHF	TGCAGTGCTAGAGATCAGGACCCGCATCAGCCCCAGCATTTT
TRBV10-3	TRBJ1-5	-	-	CAISAGTAIGNQPQHF	TGTGCCATCAGTGCTGGCACAGCGATTGGCAATCAGCCCCAGCATTTT
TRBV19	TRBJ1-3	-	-	CASTHSAGNTIYF	TGTGCCAGTACCCACTCCGCTGGAAACACCATATATTTT
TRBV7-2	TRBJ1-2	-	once	CASSREANGYTF	TGTGCCAGCAGCCGAGAGGCGAATGGCTACACCTTC
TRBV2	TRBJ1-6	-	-	CASSVDSSATPLHF	TGTGCCAGCAGTGTTGACTCCTCCGCAACACCCCTCCACTTT
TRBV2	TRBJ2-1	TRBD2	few	CASSGGGYNEQFF	TGTGCCAGCAGTGGCGGGGGATACAATGAGCAGTTCTTC
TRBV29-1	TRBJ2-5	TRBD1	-	CSAVRQGEYGQETQYF	TGCAGCGCAGTCCGACAGGGGGAATATGGCCAAGAGACCCAGTACTTC
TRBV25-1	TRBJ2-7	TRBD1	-	CASSDPGQGEREQYF	TGTGCCAGCAGTGACCCCGGACAGGGGGAACGCGAGCAGTACTTC
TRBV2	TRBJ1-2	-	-	CASSPRQTNYGYTF	TGTGCCAGCAGCCCTCGACAGACTAACTATGGCTACACCTTC
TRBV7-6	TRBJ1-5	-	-	CASREGAAQPQHF	TGTGCCAGCAGGGAAGGGGCAGCTCAGCCCCAGCATTTT
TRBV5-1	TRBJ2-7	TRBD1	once	CASSTGTGPYEQYF	TGCGCCAGCAGCACCGGGACAGGGCCCTACGAGCAGTACTTC
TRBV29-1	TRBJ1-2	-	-	CSVERQDGLGGYTF	TGCAGCGTCGAACGACAGGACGGATTGGGCGGCTACACCTTC
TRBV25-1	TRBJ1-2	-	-	CASSEFSGNYGYTF	TGTGCCAGCAGTGAATTCTCAGGGAACTATGGCTACACCTTC
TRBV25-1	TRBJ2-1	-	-	CASSWGQYNEQFF	TGTGCCAGCAGCTGGGGACAATACAATGAGCAGTTCTTC
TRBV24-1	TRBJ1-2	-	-	CATSGRGLNYGYTF	TGTGCCACCAGTGGTAGAGGGCTTAACTATGGCTACACCTTC
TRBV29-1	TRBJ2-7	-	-	CSVANEGYEQYF	TGCAGCGTCGCGAACGAGGGCTACGAGCAGTACTTC
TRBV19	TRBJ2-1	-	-	CASSGGGAAYNEQFF	TGTGCCAGTAGTGGTGGCGGGGCGGCGTACAATGAGCAGTTCTTC
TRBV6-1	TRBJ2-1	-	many	CASSRLGDPYNEQFF	TGTGCCAGCAGCCGCCTCGGAGACCCCTACAATGAGCAGTTCTTC
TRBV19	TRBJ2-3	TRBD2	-	CASSKLAGGTDTQYF	TGTGCCAGTAGTAAACTAGCGGGGGGAACAGATACGCAGTATTTT
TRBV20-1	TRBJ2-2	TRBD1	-	CSAKSGTANTGELFF	TGCAGTGCTAAGTCCGGGACAGCGAACACCGGGGAGCTGTTTTTT
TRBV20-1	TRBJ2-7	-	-	CSARGTSSYEQYF	TGCAGTGCTAGGGGCACTAGCTCCTACGAGCAGTACTTC
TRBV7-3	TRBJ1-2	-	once	CASSVAQGSYTF	TGTGCCAGCAGCGTAGCGCAGGGGAGCTACACCTTC
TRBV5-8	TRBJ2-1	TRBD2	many	CASSFGLVGDEQFF	TGTGCCAGCAGCTTCGGACTAGTTGGCGATGAGCAGTTCTTC
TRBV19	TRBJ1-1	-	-	CASSMNTEAFF	TGTGCCAGTAGTATGAACACTGAAGCTTTCTTT
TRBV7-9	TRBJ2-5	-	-	CASFSTGETQYF	TGTGCCAGCTTCTCGACCGGAGAGACCCAGTACTTC
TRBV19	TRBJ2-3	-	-	CASTMGDTQYF	TGTGCCAGTACCATGGGAGATACGCAGTATTTT
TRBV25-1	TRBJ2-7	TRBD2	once	CASSARGGYEQYF	TGTGCCAGCAGCGCCCGGGGGGGGTACGAGCAGTACTTC
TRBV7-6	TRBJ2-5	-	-	CASSNGAAGTAETQYF	TGTGCCAGCAGCAACGGAGCGGCAGGGACGGCCGAGACCCAGTACTTC
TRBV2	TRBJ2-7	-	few	CASSDRTYEQYF	TGTGCCAGCAGTGACAGAACCTACGAGCAGTACTTC
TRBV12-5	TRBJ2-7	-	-	CASGWGNSEQYF	TGTGCTAGTGGTTGGGGGAATAGCGAGCAGTACTTC
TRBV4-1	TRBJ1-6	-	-	CASSQLLLGSPNSPLHF	TGCGCCAGCAGCCAACTCTTGTTAGGGAGTCCTAATTCACCCCTCCACTTT
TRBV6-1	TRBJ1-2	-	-	CASSEAARFLYGYTF	TGTGCCAGCAGTGAAGCGGCCAGGTTTCTCTATGGCTACACCTTC
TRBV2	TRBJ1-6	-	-	CASSDTGSYNSPLHF	TGTGCCAGCAGTGACACGGGATCTTATAATTCACCCCTCCACTTT
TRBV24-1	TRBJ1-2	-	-	CATSSRFQDNNYGYTF	TGTGCCACCAGCTCTCGGTTTCAGGACAATAACTATGGCTACACCTTC
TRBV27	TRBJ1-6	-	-	CASRDTVPGGNSPLHF	TGTGCCAGCCGGGACACCGTACCCGGAGGTAATTCACCCCTCCACTTT
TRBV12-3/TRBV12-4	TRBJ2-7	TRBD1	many	CASSSTGAYEQYF	TGTGCCAGCAGTTCGACAGGGGCCTACGAGCAGTACTTC
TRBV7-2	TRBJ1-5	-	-	CASSFRYRQPQHF	TGTGCCAGCAGCTTTCGCTACAGGCAGCCCCAGCATTTT